A single sample is the source of the 28 T cell receptor beta chains below, sequenced in a study of a mutant IDH1 vaccine in newly diagnosed glioma. Documented time point: week 23, last vaccination. All doses held 300 ug of mutant IDH1 20-mer peptide, with topical imiquimod. These receptors' antigens are unknown. Assay used: immunoSEQ multiplex PCR; TCRdb lists only in-frame clones, some missing. In the table there are roughly 50,000 clones, about 81% of which are singletons. Sequencing used PBMCs, obtained from a glioma patient whose treatment included an IDH1 peptide vaccine. These receptors were collected from a woman aged 40 to 50 with glioma. Some clones in this sample may be carry-over from other donors' samples.

J is TRBJ1-1 and V is TRBV9; D not resolved. The CDR3 covers 15 residues. Trimming removed 4 bases from V and 3 bases from J, with 16 bases in between. CDR1 and CDR2 (germline): SGDLS, YYNGEE. The CDR3 nucleotides are TGTGCCAGCAGCCCCCAGGAGGTGAGACACACTGAAGCTTTCTTT. The encoded protein is CASSPQEVRHTEAFF.

The V gene is TRBV14, the J gene TRBJ1-1; no firm D call. Germline V gene data show CDR1 as SGHDN and CDR2 as FVKESK. The V and J ends lost 1 base and 7 bases respectively, with 7 bases between them. The CDR3 runs 12 residues. CDR3 bases: TGTGCCAGCAGCCAAGTCCCGCTTGAAGCTTTCTTT. Translation gives CASSQVPLEAFF.

V usage is TRBV5-4 and J usage is TRBJ2-5; 11 bases align to TRBD1. J lost 5 bases, V lost 5 bases, and 5 bases had no gene match. The length of the CDR3 is 14 residues. In germline, CDR1 is SGHNT, CDR2 YYREEE (reference sequence). CDR3 amino acids: CASSMDRGQETQYF. CDR3 nucleotides: TGTGCCAGCAGTATGGACAGGGGGCAGGAGACCCAGTACTTC.

V usage is TRBV5-1 and J usage is TRBJ1-2; no definite D call. The V end was cut by 0 bases, the J end by 5 bases, with 14 bases between. Germline CDR1 and CDR2: SGHRS and YFSETQ. The CDR3 runs to 15 residues. CDR3 sequence: CASSLAGTAPYGYTF. CDR3 nucleotide sequence: TGCGCCAGCAGCTTGGCCGGCACCGCCCCATATGGCTACACCTTC.

This clone was seen only a few times. V and J are TRBV2 and TRBJ1-1; TRBD1 matches at 7 bases. Unmatched junction bases numbered 1, after V lost 6 bases and J lost 3 bases. The germline gives CDR1 SNHLY, CDR2 FYNNEI. The CDR3 is made up of 12 amino acids. DNA of the CDR3: TGTGCCAGCAGGAGGGGGCACACTGAAGCTTTCTTT. The encoded protein is CASRRGHTEAFF.

Here the CDR3 reads CASSLDSTDTQYF. The CDR3 DNA reads as TGCGCCAGCAGCTTGGATAGCACAGATACGCAGTATTTT. The chain joins TRBV5-1 to TRBJ2-3, with D hard to call. The germline V gene encodes CDR1 SGHRS and CDR2 YFSETQ. Trimming took 0 bases from V and 0 from J, leaving 2 bases between them. This CDR3 has 13 residues.

V and J are TRBV7-8 and TRBJ1-1, with D perhaps TRBD1 (5 bases). CDR1 is SGHVS and CDR2 is FQNEAQ in the germline V gene. The CDR3 totals 12 residues. The V end lost 4 bases, the J end lost 5 bases, and 8 bases lay between the germline ends. The DNA of the CDR3 is TGTGCCAGCAGCTCGTGGGGGACTGAAGCTTTCTTT. It codes for CASSSWGTEAFF.

The J gene is TRBJ1-5, the V gene TRBV27; unclear D gene. This CDR3 region has 14 residues. V was clipped by 2 bases and J by 8 bases, with 13 bases between them. CDR1 is MNHEY and CDR2 is SMNVEV in the germline V gene (reference sequence). The CDR3 coding sequence is TGTGCCAGCAGTTTAATTAAGGGAAGTAAGCCCCAGCATTTT. Translating it yields CASSLIKGSKPQHF.

The V and J genes are TRBV7-9 and TRBJ2-7, with D perhaps TRBD1 (6 bases). Germline CDR1 reads SEHNR; CDR2 reads FQNEAQ (reference sequence). The V and J ends lost 4 bases and 5 bases respectively, with 21 bases between them. CDR3 size: 16 residues. The CDR3 spells CASSSYGVGADHEQYF. The CDR3 DNA is TGTGCCAGCAGCTCCTACGGAGTGGGGGCGGACCACGAGCAGTACTTC.

The chain links TRBV2 to TRBJ2-1; no definite D call. Germline lookup yields CDR1 SNHLY and CDR2 FYNNEI. There are 12 residues in the CDR3. The V gene lost 3 bases and the J gene lost 14 bases, with 14 bases spanning the gap. The CDR3 bases are TGTGCCAGCAGTGAGGGTTTACTGTTCGAGTTCTTC. Its translation: CASSEGLLFEFF.

This clone was recorded a few times. The V call is TRBV2, the J call TRBJ1-5, with D possibly matching TRBD1 (6 bases). V gave up 5 bases and J gave up 0 bases, with 11 bases separating them. Germline V gives CDR1 SNHLY, CDR2 FYNNEI. This CDR3 is 15 amino acids long. This chain's CDR3 is CASSRDTISNQPQHF. DNA of the CDR3: TGTGCCAGCAGTCGGGACACGATTAGCAATCAGCCCCAGCATTTT.

The V and J genes are TRBV7-9 and TRBJ1-6; no clear D gene. The CDR3 is 16 residues long. V lost 5 bases and J 4 bases, leaving 15 bases between the germline ends. CDR1 and CDR2 from the germline V gene are SEHNR and FQNEAQ (reference sequence). The CDR3 DNA sequence: TGTGCCAGCAGCCAGTTCAGTGGGCCTTATAATTCACCCCTCCACTTT. Protein: CASSQFSGPYNSPLHF.

The chain couples TRBV9 to TRBJ2-3; TRBD1 or TRBD2 may be the D gene (5 bases each). Trimming shortened V by 3 bases and J by 2 bases, and 10 bases separated the two germline ends. The germline CDR1 and CDR2 sequences are SGDLS and YYNGEE. The CDR3 covers 14 residues. Here the CDR3 DNA reads TGTGCCAGCAGCGGGGGACCCAACACAGATACGCAGTATTTT. Protein: CASSGGPNTDTQYF. Based on the CDR3 plus reference TRBV9 and TRBJ2-3, the full variable domain is DSGVTQTPKHLITATGQRVTLRCSPRSGDLSVYWYQQSLDQGLQFLIQYYNGEERAKGNILERFSAQQFPDLHSELNLSSLELGDSALYFCASSGGPNTDTQYFGPGTRLTVL.

This clone occurred once. The chain joins TRBV2 to TRBJ2-4; possibly TRBD1 or TRBD2 for D (5 bases each). In germline, CDR1 is SNHLY, CDR2 FYNNEI. Trimming shortened V by 4 bases and J by 9 bases, and 13 bases separated the two germline ends. This CDR3 region has 13 residues. CDR3 sequence (DNA): TGTGCCAGCAGTGGAGGGGAGCCGGGCATTCAGTACTTC. This codes for CASSGGEPGIQYF.

The V and J genes are TRBV10-3 and TRBJ1-2, with TRBD1 identical over 10 bases. From germline, CDR1 is ENHRY and CDR2 SYGVKD. This CDR3 region has 15 residues. The J segment lost 5 bases and the V segment lost 4 bases, leaving 7 bases of the junction unmatched. As DNA, the CDR3 is TGTGCCATCAGTGGTATGGACAGGGGGTGGTATGGCTACACCTTC. This gives the protein CAISGMDRGWYGYTF.

The gene calls are TRBV6-1 and TRBJ1-1, with D perhaps matching TRBD1 (6 bases). V was trimmed by 4 bases and J by 0 bases, leaving 15 bases between them. Germline lookup yields CDR1 MNHNS and CDR2 SASEGT. The CDR3 spans 16 residues. CDR3 sequence reads: CASSGLGGVLNTEAFF. The CDR3 region has the DNA TGTGCCAGCAGTGGGCTAGGGGGGGTCCTGAACACTGAAGCTTTCTTT.

This chain joins TRBV12-5 and TRBJ1-1; D is unresolved. The V gene lost 6 bases and the J gene lost 2 bases, with 7 bases spanning the gap. This CDR3 spans 12 amino acids. Germline V CDR1 and CDR2: LGHNT, FRNRAP. Here the CDR3 reads CASGLQNTEAFF. CDR3 nucleotide sequence: TGTGCTAGTGGCCTGCAAAACACTGAAGCTTTCTTT.

The chain carries TRBV9 and TRBJ1-3; 9 nucleotides align to TRBD1. The trim removed 2 bases at V and 3 bases at J, leaving 3 bases unmatched. The CDR3 contains 15 residues. CDR1 and CDR2 from the germline V gene are SGDLS and YYNGEE. CDR3 in amino acids: CASSVGTGSGNTIYF. The CDR3 nucleotides read TGTGCCAGCAGCGTGGGGACAGGGAGTGGAAACACCATATATTTT.

This chain joins TRBV5-6 and TRBJ1-1; no reliable D call. Germline assignment: CDR1 SGHDT and CDR2 YYEEEE. The CDR3 contains 12 residues. Trimming removed 4 bases at V and 2 bases at J, with 6 bases between. The DNA for the CDR3 is TGTGCCAGCAGCGGCTTAAACACTGAAGCTTTCTTT. Its translation: CASSGLNTEAFF.

The J gene is TRBJ2-7, the V gene TRBV5-1; possibly TRBD1 or TRBD2 for D (6 bases each). The CDR3 sequence is 16 residues long. Per germline, CDR1 SGHRS and CDR2 YFSETQ. Trimming took 0 bases from V and 5 from J, leaving 18 bases between them. The CDR3 sequence: CASSLGVGGRVNEQYF. Here the CDR3 DNA reads TGCGCCAGCAGCTTGGGGGTCGGGGGCAGGGTTAACGAGCAGTACTTC.

V is TRBV5-5 and J is TRBJ1-2; D not certain. This CDR3 spans 13 amino acids. CDR1 and CDR2 (germline): SGHKS, YYEKEE (reference sequence). Trimming took off 1 base at V and 5 bases at J, with 9 bases between the two ends. The CDR3 sequence is CASSLLAEYGYTF. The CDR3, as DNA: TGTGCCAGCAGCTTGCTCGCGGAATATGGCTACACCTTC.

The chain combines TRBV15 with TRBJ1-4, with D uncertain. The germline CDR1 and CDR2 sequences are LNHNV and YYDKDF (reference sequence). This CDR3 is built from 16 residues. V lost 2 bases, J lost 4 bases, and 14 bases lay in between. This CDR3 reads CATSRLLGWVNEKLFF. For the CDR3, the DNA is TGTGCCACCAGCAGACTGTTGGGGTGGGTTAATGAAAAACTGTTTTTT. Full variable domain (outside the CDR3, taken from reference TRBV15 and TRBJ1-4): DAMVIQNPRYQVTQFGKPVTLSCSQTLNHNVMYWYQQKSSQAPKLLFHYYDKDFNNEADTPDNFQSRRPNTSFCFLDIRSPGLGDTAMYLCATSRLLGWVNEKLFFGSGTQLSVL.

The chain carries TRBV30 and TRBJ1-1; D call uncertain. Between the trimmed V and J ends, which lost 2 bases and 1 base, there was a span of 8 bases. The CDR3 is made up of 13 amino acids. CDR1 and CDR2 (germline): GTSNPN, SVGIG (reference sequence). The CDR3 spells CAWSMAANTEAFF. The CDR3 nucleotides read TGTGCCTGGAGTATGGCGGCGAACACTGAAGCTTTCTTT.

This chain connects TRBV30 to TRBJ1-3; D gene uncertain. V gave up 2 bases and J gave up 8 bases, with 10 bases separating them. This CDR3 region has 12 residues. CDR1 GTSNPN and CDR2 SVGIG come from the germline V gene (reference sequence). CDR3 coding DNA: TGTGCCTGGAGTCCCCTCGGCCACACCATATATTTT. Its protein is CAWSPLGHTIYF.

The chain carries TRBV2 and TRBJ1-2; 8 bases fit TRBD1. The CDR3 extends over 14 amino acids. Germline V gene sequence: CDR1 SNHLY, CDR2 FYNNEI. The V gene end was trimmed by 6 bases and the J gene end by 7 bases; junction bases not matched to a gene: 10. The CDR3 region is CASRWTGTLSGYTF. The CDR3 region has the DNA TGTGCCAGCAGGTGGACAGGGACTCTCTCTGGCTACACCTTC. The full variable domain, with the rest looked up from reference TRBV2 and TRBJ1-2, is EPEVTQTPSHQVTQMGQEVILRCVPISNHLYFYWYRQILGQKVEFLVSFYNNEISEKSEIFDDQFSVERPDGSNFTLKIRSTKLEDSAMYFCASRWTGTLSGYTFGSGTRLTVV.

This chain joins TRBV10-1 and TRBJ2-3, with TRBD1 matching 8 bases. The junction had 8 bases not matched to a gene; V was cut back by 0 bases and J by 3 bases. The CDR3 is made up of 17 amino acids. The germline V gene encodes CDR1 WNHNN and CDR2 SYGVQD (reference sequence). The CDR3 DNA sequence: TGCGCCAGCAGTGAGTCTTTGACCGGACAGGGAACAGATACGCAGTATTTT. This gives the protein CASSESLTGQGTDTQYF.

This clone has more than one count but fewer than ten. This CDR3 is also generated by other DNA sequences in the sample. The chain couples TRBV7-3 to TRBJ1-1; no definite D call. In germline, CDR1 is SGHTA, CDR2 FQGTGA. There are 14 residues in the CDR3. Trimming took 2 bases from V and 4 from J, leaving 11 bases between them. The CDR3 nucleotides are TGTGCCAGCAGCTTAGGGGTCCTGGGCACTGAAGCTTTCTTT. The encoded protein is CASSLGVLGTEAFF.

The chain has TRBV6-5 and TRBJ1-2, with D hard to call. This CDR3 region has 12 residues. Germline lookup yields CDR1 MNHEY and CDR2 SVGAGI. V was cut by 8 bases and J by 8 bases, with 15 bases left in between. CDR3 in amino acids: CASRRAGGGYTF. The CDR3 region has the DNA TGTGCCAGCCGAAGGGCCGGCGGCGGCTACACCTTC.